This T cell receptor (beta chain) emerged from a study of beta chain features in type 1 diabetes. TCRB transcripts that were expressed got sequenced, as all of the isolated RNA had been reverse transcribed. Measured with immunoSEQ multiplex PCR; TCRdb has only the in-frame clones, and not every one. The sample holds about 360,000 clones, around an eighth seen once. Trimming at V came to 0 bases and at J to 8 bases, leaving 8 bases not matched to a gene. Germline CDR1 and CDR2: LGHNA and YSLEER. The CDR3 loop spans 16 amino acids. This chain connects TRBV4-3 to TRBJ2-1, with 9 positions matching TRBD2. This receptor was obtained from a man between 18 and 35 years old in good health. Sequencing was carried out using naive CD4+ T cells from blood. The CDR3 spells CASSQDSWTSEYEQFF. The CDR3 region has the DNA TGCGCCAGCAGCCAAGATTCCTGGACTAGCGAATATGAGCAGTTCTTC.